What follows are 20 T cell receptor beta chains derived from one specimen sequenced in a study of blood T cell repertoires in COVID-19. Only in-frame clones appear in the TCRdb table, and some are missing; sequencing was by immunoSEQ multiplex PCR. This table has under 200,000 clones, 77% appearing once. The sequenced material came from peripheral blood. Every receptor here comes from a man aged 70-80 years with acute or convalescent COVID-19.

This chain connects TRBV5-1 to TRBJ1-6, with TRBD1 matching over 11 bases. The germline V gene encodes CDR1 SGHRS and CDR2 YFSETQ. Trimming at V came to 5 bases and at J to 10 bases, leaving 11 bases not matched to a gene. This CDR3 is built from 16 residues. The CDR3 DNA reads TGCGCCAGCAGTTCTGCCGGGACAGGGGGAGGGTCACCCCTCCACTTT. This encodes CASSSAGTGGGSPLHF.

This clone was observed a single time. V and J are TRBV23-1 and TRBJ2-3, with TRBD2 as a possible D gene (5 bases). TRBV23-1 is assigned to the ORF class and has an uncertain function. Trimming shortened V by 2 bases and J by 0 bases, and 15 bases separated the two germline ends. The CDR3 consists of 17 residues. CDR3 bases: TGCGCCAGCAGTCAACCGGGATGTTGGTCTAGCACAGATACGCAGTATTTT. Translating gives CASSQPGCWSSTDTQYF.

This clone was seen more than once but under ten times. V is TRBV4-1 and J is TRBJ1-4; D is possibly TRBD1 (6 bases). The germline gives CDR1 MGHRA, CDR2 YSYEKL. Trimming shortened V by 4 bases and J by 7 bases, and 10 bases separated the two germline ends. The CDR3 length is 13 residues. This chain's CDR3 is CASSRGQTEKLFF. DNA of the CDR3: TGCGCCAGCAGCCGAGGACAGACTGAAAAACTGTTTTTT.

The gene calls are TRBV12-3 or TRBV12-4 and TRBJ1-5; no clear D. With 3 bases removed from V and 4 bases from J, the gap between germline ends came to 7 bases. The CDR3 consists of 13 residues. The CDR3 is CASSLAQNQPQHF. The CDR3 DNA reads as TGTGCCAGCAGTTTGGCCCAAAATCAGCCCCAGCATTTT.

This clone was found once. The gene calls are TRBV10-3 and TRBJ1-6; D gene unclear. The length of the CDR3 is 14 residues. V was clipped by 2 bases and J by 10 bases, with 12 bases between them. Germline V CDR1 and CDR2: ENHRY, SYGVKD. The CDR3 is CAISEEERGSPLHF. The CDR3 coding sequence is TGTGCCATCAGTGAGGAGGAACGAGGATCACCCCTCCACTTT.

The chain carries TRBV19 and TRBJ2-5; a possible D gene is TRBD1 (6 bases). Per the germline V gene, CDR1 is LNHDA and CDR2 is SQIVND (reference sequence). Trimming pared 7 bases from V and 4 bases from J, leaving 13 bases between. The CDR3 extends over 13 amino acids. In DNA, the CDR3 is TGTGCCAGTACCTTGGGGGCGGGAGAGACCCAGTACTTC. Its translation: CASTLGAGETQYF.

The V call is TRBV14, the J call TRBJ1-2, with TRBD1 as a possible D gene (6 bases). There are 19 residues in the CDR3. The V end lost 0 bases, the J end lost 4 bases, and 24 bases lay between the germline ends. The germline CDR1 and CDR2 sequences are SGHDN and FVKESK. The CDR3 sequence is CASSQDLGINPGVFYGYTF. CDR3 bases: TGTGCCAGCAGCCAAGATTTGGGGATTAATCCAGGGGTATTCTATGGCTACACCTTC.

Concerning this clone: An end of the junction does not agree with germline; a read error may underlie this. This chain joins TRBV11-2 and TRBJ2-5; 12 positions match TRBD2. CDR1 and CDR2 from the germline V gene are SGHAT and FQNNGV. CDR3 length equals 16 residues. CDR3: CASSPWLAGGQGTQYF. CDR3 in DNA: TGTGCCAGCAGCCCCTGGCTAGCGGGGGGGCAAGGGACCCAGTACTTC.

The V gene is TRBV5-1, the J gene TRBJ1-3, with D tentatively TRBD1 (6 bases). Trimming removed 3 bases from V and 6 bases from J, with 16 bases in between. The CDR3 is 15 amino acids. The germline V gene has CDR1 SGHRS and CDR2 YFSETQ. CDR3 sequence: CASSSDRTLENTIYF. The CDR3 bases are TGCGCCAGCAGCTCAGACAGGACCTTGGAAAACACCATATATTTT.

The gene calls are TRBV19 and TRBJ1-2, with TRBD1 identical over 12 bases. This CDR3 contains 17 residues. CDR1 is LNHDA, CDR2 SQIVND, per germline (reference sequence). V trimming: 5 bases; J trimming: 8 bases; junction bases outside the gene matches: 15. The CDR3 region is CASSLTGTGGNLMGYTF. In nucleotides, the CDR3 is TGTGCCAGTAGTTTAACCGGGACAGGGGGCAATTTAATGGGCTACACCTTC.

V gene TRBV5-1 combines with J gene TRBJ2-7, with TRBD1 matching 9 bases. The CDR3 has 16 residues. Germline CDR1 SGHRS, CDR2 YFSETQ. V gave up 3 bases and J gave up 2 bases; unmatched junction bases: 9. The DNA for the CDR3 is TGCGCCAGCAGCTCTACAGGGGGCCTTACCACCTACGAGCAGTACTTC. Encoded protein: CASSSTGGLTTYEQYF.

This clone was recorded a few times. The J gene is TRBJ2-5, the V gene TRBV7-2, with 8 bases identical to TRBD2. From germline, CDR1 is SGHTA and CDR2 FQGNSA. This CDR3 spans 15 amino acids. With 2 bases clipped from V and 1 base from J, the junction kept 3 bases outside the gene matches. CDR3 sequence: CASSLQRGSQETQYF. DNA of the CDR3: TGTGCCAGCAGCTTACAGCGGGGGTCCCAAGAGACCCAGTACTTC. Full variable domain (rest looked up from reference TRBV7-2 and TRBJ2-5): GAGVSQSPSNKVTEKGKDVELRCDPISGHTALYWYRQSLGQGLEFLIYFQGNSAPDKSGLPSDRFSAERTGGSVSTLTIQRTQQEDSAVYLCASSLQRGSQETQYFGPGTRLLVL.

The chain links TRBV2 to TRBJ2-5, with TRBD2 matching 12 bases. The CDR3 has 15 residues. V gave up 5 bases and J gave up 5 bases; unmatched junction bases: 6. Germline-derived CDR1 and CDR2 are SNHLY and FYNNEI. This chain's CDR3 is CASSLAGGRSETQYF. In nucleotides, the CDR3 is TGTGCCAGCAGTCTAGCGGGGGGGCGATCGGAGACCCAGTACTTC.

This chain connects TRBV10-3 to TRBJ2-6, with a possible D match to TRBD1 (5 bases). The CDR3 extends over 13 amino acids. The V and J ends lost 11 bases and 0 bases respectively, with 8 bases between them. The V gene's germline CDR1 is ENHRY and CDR2 SYGVKD. CDR3: CAAQDSGANVLTF. DNA for the CDR3: TGTGCCGCACAGGACTCTGGGGCCAACGTCCTGACTTTC.

The chain combines TRBV20-1 with TRBJ1-4, with unresolved D. The CDR3 sequence is 13 residues long. The germline V gene has CDR1 DFQATT and CDR2 SNEGSKA (reference sequence). The V end was cut by 3 bases, the J end by 4 bases, with 9 bases between. Written as DNA, the CDR3 is TGCAGTGCTAGTTACGGGATTAATGAAAAACTGTTTTTT. Its translation: CSASYGINEKLFF.

In this sample, this clone turned up many times. The chain employs TRBV20-1 and TRBJ1-2, with D possibly TRBD1 on 5 matching bases. This CDR3 is 13 amino acids long. Germline CDR1 DFQATT, CDR2 SNEGSKA (reference sequence). V dropped 3 bases and J dropped 7 bases, with 15 bases sitting between them. The CDR3 protein is CSASLFQGGGYTF. The CDR3 nucleotides read TGCAGTGCTAGTCTTTTCCAGGGAGGTGGCTACACCTTC.

This chain joins TRBV5-7 and TRBJ2-7; possible D gene TRBD1, 5 bases. TRBV5-7 carries the ORF label, with uncertain function. This CDR3 contains 14 residues. V lost 4 bases and J 1 base, leaving 12 bases between the germline ends. Here the CDR3 DNA reads TGTGCCAGCAGCCCCCATAAGGGGTCCTACGAGCAGTACTTC. Amino acids: CASSPHKGSYEQYF.

This clone was picked up a small number of times. J is TRBJ1-5 and V is TRBV2; no firm D call. CDR1 and CDR2 from the germline V gene are SNHLY and FYNNEI. Trimming took 7 bases from V and 5 from J, leaving 18 bases between them. This CDR3 is built from 15 residues. CDR3 sequence (DNA): TGTGCCAGCACAAGCGACGAAAGCCTACATCAGCCCCAGCATTTT. Amino acids: CASTSDESLHQPQHF. The full variable domain, rest sourced from reference TRBV2 and TRBJ1-5, is EPEVTQTPSHQVTQMGQEVILRCVPISNHLYFYWYRQILGQKVEFLVSFYNNEISEKSEIFDDQFSVERPDGSNFTLKIRSTKLEDSAMYFCASTSDESLHQPQHFGDGTRLSIL.

In its sample, this clone was seen a few times. The chain combines TRBV5-5 with TRBJ1-3; TRBD1 matches 7 bases. CDR3 length equals 15 residues. V lost 3 bases to trimming and J lost 2 bases; unmatched junction nucleotides: 5. The germline V gene encodes CDR1 SGHKS and CDR2 YYEKEE (reference sequence). CDR3: CASSSLQGAGNTIYF. Written as DNA, the CDR3 is TGTGCCAGCAGCTCCCTCCAGGGGGCTGGAAACACCATATATTTT. Looking up the rest from reference TRBV5-5 and TRBJ1-3 gives the full variable domain: DAGVTQSPTHLIKTRGQQVTLRCSPISGHKSVSWYQQVLGQGPQFIFQYYEKEERGRGNFPDRFSARQFPNYSSELNVNALLLGDSALYLCASSSLQGAGNTIYFGEGSWLTVV.

V is TRBV27 and J is TRBJ2-7, with D possibly matching TRBD1 (6 bases). The CDR3 has 13 residues. V was trimmed by 5 bases and J by 2 bases, leaving 10 bases between them. CDR1 and CDR2 (germline): MNHEY, SMNVEV (reference sequence). The CDR3: CASSTRGPYEQYF. CDR3 DNA: TGTGCCAGCAGTACCAGGGGCCCCTACGAGCAGTACTTC.